Presented here are 32 T cell receptor beta chains from one specimen sequenced in a study of shared clonotypes between healthy human individuals. Assay used: immunoSEQ multiplex PCR; TCRdb lists only in-frame clones, some missing. The sample gives roughly 1,000,000 clones, around 78% of which show up once; 0.5% to 0.6% is in the top ten. The specimen was memory CD4+ T cells from PBMCs. Subset noted: CD45RA-negative fraction. The source is a man younger than 35 in good health. Some clones in this sample may be carry-over from other donors' samples.

V is TRBV28 and J is TRBJ2-5; maybe TRBD1 (6 bases). The DNA end favors TRBJ2-7, so the J call may be wrong. The CDR3 covers 13 residues. CDR1 is MDHEN, CDR2 SYDVKM, per germline. CDR3: CASSSGQFTEQYF. CDR3 in DNA: TGTGCCAGCAGCTCGGGACAATTCACCGAGCAGTACTTC.

With regard to this clone: This CDR3 is also generated by other DNA sequences in the sample. The chain employs TRBV2 and TRBJ2-1; TRBD2 matches at 11 bases. The ends lost 6 bases at V and 1 base at J; junction bases unmatched: 2. Germline CDR1 SNHLY, CDR2 FYNNEI. This CDR3 comprises 15 residues. As DNA, the CDR3 is TGTGCCAGCAGCACTAGCGGGAGTTCCTACAATGAGCAGTTCTTC. As protein: CASSTSGSSYNEQFF.

The chain joins TRBV29-1 to TRBJ2-7; D remains unclear. The length of the CDR3 is 12 residues. Deletions cut 0 bases from V and 7 bases from J, with 10 bases between. The germline CDR1 and CDR2 sequences are SQVTM and ANQGSEA. Here the CDR3 DNA reads TGCAGCGTTGAAGAGGGTAATAGGGAGCAGTACTTC. The encoded protein is CSVEEGNREQYF.

The chain combines TRBV6-6 with TRBJ1-1, with D perhaps TRBD1 (5 bases). Germline values: CDR1 MNHNY, CDR2 SVGAGI (reference sequence). The CDR3 runs 14 residues. V gave up 6 bases and J gave up 4 bases, with 15 bases separating them. In nucleotides, the CDR3 is TGTGCCAGCAGGGTCGGCAGGGAGGGCACTGAAGCTTTCTTT. This sequence encodes CASRVGREGTEAFF.

This clone was found a few times. V is TRBV28 and J is TRBJ1-2, with D possibly matching TRBD1 (6 bases). The CDR3 spans 14 residues. CDR1 is MDHEN, CDR2 SYDVKM, per germline. Deletions cut 6 bases from V and 6 bases from J, with 17 bases between. CDR3 coding DNA: TGTGCCAGCAGGATACGAACAGGGAGGCATGGCTACACCTTC. This gives the protein CASRIRTGRHGYTF.

In the case of this clone: This CDR3 is also generated by other DNA sequences in the sample. The chain carries TRBV2 and TRBJ2-7, with a possible D match to TRBD1 (6 bases). Germline CDR1 SNHLY, CDR2 FYNNEI. CDR3 length: 13 residues. V was clipped by 8 bases and J by 0 bases, with 11 bases between them. CDR3 sequence reads: CASGRDNSYEQYF. The CDR3 DNA is TGTGCCAGCGGTAGGGACAACTCCTACGAGCAGTACTTC. Together with reference TRBV2 and TRBJ2-7, the CDR3 gives the full variable domain: EPEVTQTPSHQVTQMGQEVILRCVPISNHLYFYWYRQILGQKVEFLVSFYNNEISEKSEIFDDQFSVERPDGSNFTLKIRSTKLEDSAMYFCASGRDNSYEQYFGPGTRLTVT.

This clone appeared once. J is TRBJ2-5 and V is TRBV7-3; the D gene is possibly TRBD1 (6 bases). CDR1 and CDR2 (germline): SGHTA, FQGTGA. V was pared by 1 base and J by 1 base, with 13 bases between. This CDR3 spans 16 amino acids. In DNA, the CDR3 is TGTGCCAGCAGCTTAAATGTGGGGGCAAGCCAAGAGACCCAGTACTTC. This encodes CASSLNVGASQETQYF.

The chain is built from TRBV5-1 and TRBJ2-3; D gene unclear. The CDR3 has 14 amino acids. The germline V gene encodes CDR1 SGHRS and CDR2 YFSETQ. The ends were cut back, 3 bases at V and 1 base at J, with 9 bases in the middle. The CDR3 loop is CASSSPDRTDTQYF. The CDR3, as DNA: TGCGCCAGCAGCTCTCCAGACCGCACAGATACGCAGTATTTT.

The rearrangement uses TRBV4-3 and TRBJ1-5; D gene unclear. Germline V gene data show CDR1 as LGHNA and CDR2 as YSLEER. The CDR3 consists of 15 residues. V was cut by 4 bases and J by 0 bases, with 10 bases left in between. The CDR3 loop reads CASSPNVGSNQPQHF. CDR3 sequence (DNA): TGCGCCAGCAGCCCGAACGTCGGTAGCAATCAGCCCCAGCATTTT.

The J gene is TRBJ2-2, the V gene TRBV11-2; D not resolved. The ends were cut back, 5 bases at V and 5 bases at J, with 9 bases in the middle. The CDR3 is made up of 13 amino acids. Germline V gene sequence: CDR1 SGHAT, CDR2 FQNNGV. CDR3 in DNA: TGTGCCAGCAGCACCGGACGGACCGGGGAGCTGTTTTTT. Protein sequence: CASSTGRTGELFF.

As for this clone: This sample includes further DNA sequences coding for the same CDR3. CDR3 in amino acids: CASSSDRGRETQYF. The DNA of the CDR3 is TGTGCCAGCAGTTCGGACAGGGGACGTGAGACCCAGTACTTC. This chain uses TRBV28 with TRBJ2-5; TRBD1 matches 9 bases. V was clipped by 4 bases and J by 5 bases; unmatched bases: 5. The CDR3 extends over 14 amino acids. Germline CDR1 reads MDHEN; CDR2 reads SYDVKM.

The chain is built from TRBV25-1 and TRBJ1-1; 7 bases fit TRBD1. CDR3 size: 15 residues. J gave up 1 base and V 3 bases, and 5 bases lay outside the gene matches. Germline V lookup: CDR1 MGHDK, CDR2 SYGVNS. CDR3 sequence reads: CASSEDRRGNTEAFF. The CDR3 bases are TGTGCCAGCAGTGAGGACAGGAGGGGGAACACTGAAGCTTTCTTT.

This clone was picked up one time. V usage is TRBV6-6 and J usage is TRBJ1-3; no clear D gene. Germline values: CDR1 MNHNY, CDR2 SVGAGI (reference sequence). V lost 2 bases and J lost 4, with 15 bases in between. CDR3 length: 16 amino acids. In DNA, the CDR3 is TGTGCCAGCAGTTACCGTTCGGTAGGCGACGGAAACACCATATATTTT. This translates into CASSYRSVGDGNTIYF.

This clone was picked up one time. V is TRBV6-5 and J is TRBJ1-3; D gene uncertain. Germline CDR1 reads MNHEY; CDR2 reads SVGAGI. CDR3 length equals 15 residues. The ends were cut back, 0 bases at V and 0 bases at J, with 6 bases in the middle. The CDR3 bases are TGTGCCAGCAGTTACTCGGGCGGCTCTGGAAACACCATATATTTT. Protein: CASSYSGGSGNTIYF.

The V and J genes are TRBV18 and TRBJ2-1; 10 bases fit TRBD1. The CDR3 length is 17 residues. CDR1 is KGHSH, CDR2 LQKENI, per germline. With 3 bases clipped from V and 2 bases from J, the junction kept 7 bases outside the gene matches. CDR3: CASSPSRDRGTYNEQFF. The CDR3 bases are TGTGCCAGCTCACCCTCCCGGGACAGGGGAACCTACAATGAGCAGTTCTTC.

This chain joins TRBV4-2 and TRBJ2-1; D gene uncertain. Germline CDR1 reads LGHNA; CDR2 reads YNFKEQ. The length of the CDR3 is 15 residues. The germline V and J ends were trimmed by 1 base and 6 bases, with 13 bases remaining between them. This CDR3 reads CASSQGSGAVNEQFF. The CDR3, as DNA: TGTGCCAGCAGCCAAGGGTCGGGTGCCGTCAATGAGCAGTTCTTC.

The gene calls are TRBV6-4 and TRBJ1-4; D uncertain. The CDR3 is 15 residues long. Germline CDR1 MRHNA, CDR2 SNTAGT. Trimming took 7 bases from V and 0 from J, leaving 12 bases between them. Written as DNA, the CDR3 is TGTGCCAGCATGGTTCGCGGAACAACTAATGAAAAACTGTTTTTT. Amino acid sequence: CASMVRGTTNEKLFF.

The CDR3 DNA reads TGCGCCAGCAGCTTGGTTGGGGGCGATGAGCAGTTCTTC. Its protein is CASSLVGGDEQFF. The chain couples TRBV5-1 to TRBJ2-1; a weak D match, TRBD1 (6 bases). Trimming pared 0 bases from V and 8 bases from J, leaving 9 bases between. The CDR3 length is 13 residues. Germline V gene lookup returns CDR1 SGHRS and CDR2 YFSETQ.

The chain combines TRBV19 with TRBJ2-6, with no clear D. The germline gives CDR1 LNHDA, CDR2 SQIVND (reference sequence). V was trimmed by 3 bases and J by 4 bases, leaving 10 bases between them. This CDR3 is built from 15 residues. This CDR3 reads CASSISPAGANVLTF. DNA for the CDR3: TGTGCCAGTAGTATTAGTCCAGCCGGGGCCAACGTCCTGACTTTC. The full variable domain, its missing parts supplied by reference TRBV19 and TRBJ2-6, is DGGITQSPKYLFRKEGQNVTLSCEQNLNHDAMYWYRQDPGQGLRLIYYSQIVNDFQKGDIAEGYSVSREKKESFPLTVTSAQKNPTAFYLCASSISPAGANVLTFGAGSRLTVL.

The sample holds a few counts of this clone. Within the sample, other DNA sequences also encode this same CDR3. The chain couples TRBV27 to TRBJ1-2, with D possibly being TRBD1 (6 bases). This CDR3 is 14 amino acids long. The V and J ends lost 3 bases and 4 bases respectively, with 12 bases between them. CDR1 MNHEY and CDR2 SMNVEV come from the germline V gene (reference sequence). CDR3 loop: CASSLGGAGYGYTF. Here the CDR3 DNA reads TGTGCCAGCAGTTTGGGGGGCGCCGGCTATGGCTACACCTTC.

As concerns this clone: This specimen includes other DNA sequences encoding the same CDR3. V usage is TRBV7-2 and J usage is TRBJ2-3; 10 bases agree with TRBD2. The J segment lost 3 bases and the V segment lost 1 base, leaving 7 bases of the junction unmatched. CDR3 length: 17 residues. The germline V gene has CDR1 SGHTA and CDR2 FQGNSA. The chain's CDR3 is CASSLVASGRGTDTQYF. CDR3 DNA: TGTGCCAGCAGCTTAGTGGCTAGCGGGAGAGGTACAGATACGCAGTATTTT. Full variable domain (rest looked up from reference TRBV7-2 and TRBJ2-3): GAGVSQSPSNKVTEKGKDVELRCDPISGHTALYWYRQSLGQGLEFLIYFQGNSAPDKSGLPSDRFSAERTGGSVSTLTIQRTQQEDSAVYLCASSLVASGRGTDTQYFGPGTRLTVL.

The gene calls are TRBV5-4 and TRBJ2-6; D unclear. V was cut by 0 bases and J by 0 bases, with 7 bases left in between. This CDR3 has 16 residues. Germline lookup yields CDR1 SGHNT and CDR2 YYREEE (reference sequence). This chain's CDR3 is CASSLGPTSGANVLTF. CDR3 coding DNA: TGTGCCAGCAGCTTGGGTCCGACCTCTGGGGCCAACGTCCTGACTTTC.

The rearrangement uses TRBV4-2 and TRBJ2-5, with 11 bases that match TRBD2. The junction had 8 bases not matched to a gene; V was cut back by 4 bases and J by 7 bases. CDR1 and CDR2 from the germline V gene are LGHNA and YNFKEQ. There are 15 residues in the CDR3. Here the CDR3 reads CASSRLAGGEGTQYF. Here the CDR3 DNA reads TGTGCCAGCAGCCGATTAGCGGGAGGGGAGGGGACCCAGTACTTC.

This clone was counted ten times or more. The V and J genes are TRBV4-1 and TRBJ1-4, with D perhaps TRBD1 (5 bases). The CDR3 is made up of 16 amino acids. The ends were cut back, 0 bases at V and 7 bases at J, with 15 bases in the middle. Germline V gene data show CDR1 as MGHRA and CDR2 as YSYEKL. In DNA, the CDR3 is TGCGCCAGCAGCCAAGATCTAGGGGCTCCGGGTGAAAAACTGTTTTTT. The encoded protein is CASSQDLGAPGEKLFF.

This chain uses TRBV7-9 with TRBJ1-4, with no clear D. V was shortened by 3 bases and J by 0 bases, with 5 bases between the two germline ends. The CDR3 runs 14 residues. From germline, CDR1 is SEHNR and CDR2 FQNEAQ (reference sequence). CDR3 amino acids: CASSFQATNEKLFF. CDR3 bases: TGTGCCAGCAGCTTTCAAGCAACTAATGAAAAACTGTTTTTT.

The chain uses TRBV11-1 and TRBJ2-1; TRBD2 matches 9 bases. CDR1 is SGHAT and CDR2 is FQDESV in the germline V gene (reference sequence). After removal of 0 bases from V and 9 bases from J, the junction contained 9 bases not matched to a gene. The CDR3 sequence is 16 residues long. This CDR3 is CASSLARAGGSGEQFF. The DNA for the CDR3 is TGTGCCAGCAGCTTAGCGCGGGCGGGAGGGTCTGGTGAGCAGTTCTTC.

As regards this clone: The same CDR3 can be traced to other DNA sequences in this sample. The chain is built from TRBV19 and TRBJ1-1; tentatively, D is TRBD1 (5 bases). The germline V gene has CDR1 LNHDA and CDR2 SQIVND (reference sequence). The CDR3 length is 13 residues. The V and J ends lost 7 bases and 4 bases respectively, with 13 bases between them. CDR3 in amino acids: CASTDDGGTEAFF. For the CDR3, the DNA is TGTGCCAGTACCGACGACGGGGGCACTGAAGCTTTCTTT. Filled out from reference TRBV19 and TRBJ1-1, the complete variable domain reads DGGITQSPKYLFRKEGQNVTLSCEQNLNHDAMYWYRQDPGQGLRLIYYSQIVNDFQKGDIAEGYSVSREKKESFPLTVTSAQKNPTAFYLCASTDDGGTEAFFGQGTRLTVV.

As to this clone: At one end the junction does not follow the germline gene, possibly because of a read error. V usage is TRBV11-2 and J usage is TRBJ1-1; maybe TRBD1 (6 bases). The CDR3 sequence is 15 residues long. The germline CDR1 and CDR2 sequences are SGHAT and FQNNGV. The CDR3 loop reads CASTLVQGGGTEAFF. The CDR3, as DNA: TGTGCCAGCACCTTAGTACAGGGCGGAGGAACTGAAGCTTTCTTT.

V and J are TRBV29-1 and TRBJ1-3, with D uncertain. The CDR3 length is 13 residues. Germline values: CDR1 SQVTM, CDR2 ANQGSEA. V dropped 7 bases and J dropped 3 bases, with 13 bases sitting between them. The CDR3 sequence: CSALLNNGNTIYF. CDR3 in DNA: TGCAGCGCCCTCCTTAACAATGGAAACACCATATATTTT.

The CDR3 bases are TGTGCCAGCAGAGGGACTAGCGGGGGCACAGATACGCAGTATTTT. It encodes CASRGTSGGTDTQYF. The genes are TRBV6-5 and TRBJ2-3; 13 bases map to TRBD2. The CDR3 loop spans 15 amino acids. The germline V gene encodes CDR1 MNHEY and CDR2 SVGAGI. V lost 6 bases to trimming and J lost 1 base; unmatched junction nucleotides: 1.

The chain recombines TRBV5-1 with TRBJ2-2; the D is unclear. This CDR3 contains 15 residues. In germline, CDR1 is SGHRS, CDR2 YFSETQ. V gave up 0 bases and J gave up 3 bases, with 9 bases separating them. CDR3 amino acids: CASSLDTGYTGELFF. The CDR3 DNA follows: TGCGCCAGCAGCTTGGATACCGGATACACCGGGGAGCTGTTTTTT.

J is TRBJ2-1 and V is TRBV28, with TRBD2 as a possible D gene (6 bases). Trimming took 6 bases from V and 7 from J, leaving 16 bases between them. CDR1 and CDR2 (germline): MDHEN, SYDVKM. The CDR3 extends over 14 amino acids. The CDR3: CASSSPGVGNEQFF. The CDR3 DNA is TGTGCCAGCAGCTCCCCGGGAGTGGGGAATGAGCAGTTCTTC.